Included here is one TCR beta chain sequence, with context. As yet, its antigen is unknown. The CDR3 sequence is 12 residues long. Germline V gives CDR1 SEHNR, CDR2 FQNEAQ (reference sequence). Trimming took off 4 bases at V and 5 bases at J, with 8 bases between the two ends. The data were taken from a study of cytomegalovirus exposure and HLA in healthy donors. Study at large: HLA-typed donors contributed around 88 million unique TCRs, which were held in an early data release. Findings and caveats of the study: According to an earlier analysis, most TCR beta V segments yielded productive rearrangements about 87% or about 30% of the time. One cluster of highly shared sequence variants probably arose as a sequencing artifact.

Vbeta (60) and Jbeta (13) primers were used in the PCR. Using immunoSEQ multiplex PCR, the repertoire was profiled, and TCRdb retains in-frame clones only, with some absent. The repertoire consists of fewer than 180,000 clones, with 60% to 85% occurring once and the leading ten covering around 6.6%. Sequenced: PBMCs. The V and J genes are TRBV7-9 and TRBJ2-5; D is unclear. This sequence originates from a middle-aged man in good health and CMV-seropositive. The CDR3 loop reads CASSSSTETQYF. In DNA, the CDR3 is TGTGCCAGCAGCTCGAGTACGGAGACCCAGTACTTC.